This TCR beta chain was captured by sequencing in a study of T cells after yellow fever vaccination. Study-wide results and limits: Post-booster reappearance was seen for most primary-vaccination clones (about 96% CD4, 80% to 90% CD8).

The sample holds a few counts of this clonotype. The antigen is unknown. The CDR3 is 14 residues long. The V gene lost 10 bases and the J gene lost 1 base, with 14 bases spanning the gap. Germline lookup yields CDR1 SGHTA and CDR2 FQGTGA. A single record per CDR3 protein comes from TCRdb applying MiXCR to the 5' RACE reads. This repertoire shows roughly 400,000 distinct CDR3 sequences, under 20% found once; its top ten account for 15% to 20%. The chain combines TRBV7-3 with TRBJ2-1; weak D call: TRBD1 (5 bases). The input for sequencing was PBMCs, taken before the yellow fever booster vaccination. The sequence came from a young man who received the YFV17D yellow fever vaccine. The CDR3 loop is CATVGLGSYNEQFF. The CDR3 DNA reads as TGTGCCACAGTGGGGCTCGGGTCCTACAATGAGCAGTTCTTC.